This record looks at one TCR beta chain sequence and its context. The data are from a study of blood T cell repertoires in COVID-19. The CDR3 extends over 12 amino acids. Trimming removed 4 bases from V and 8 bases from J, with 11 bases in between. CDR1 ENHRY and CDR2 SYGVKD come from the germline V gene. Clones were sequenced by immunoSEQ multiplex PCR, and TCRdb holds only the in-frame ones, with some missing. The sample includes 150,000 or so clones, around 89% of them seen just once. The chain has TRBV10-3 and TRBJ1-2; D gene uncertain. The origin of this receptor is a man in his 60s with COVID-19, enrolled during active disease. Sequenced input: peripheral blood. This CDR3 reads CAISVEGEGYTF. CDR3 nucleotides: TGTGCCATCAGTGTAGAGGGTGAGGGCTACACCTTC.